The sample holds a few counts of the clone carrying this T cell receptor beta chain. Sequenced by immunoSEQ multiplex PCR; TCRdb stores in-frame clones only, minus some. The data hold about 180,000 clones, with 70% to 90% observed a single time. The entry originates in a study of blood T cell repertoires in COVID-19. The CDR3 contains 13 residues. In germline, CDR1 is WSHSY, CDR2 SAAADI. Between the trimmed V and J ends, which lost 7 bases and 5 bases, there was a span of 14 bases. The sample consisted of peripheral blood. V gene TRBV10-2 combines with J gene TRBJ1-1, with D unclear. This clonotype was obtained from a man aged 70 or older with active or convalescent COVID-19. CDR3 residues: CASINPVRTEAFF. The CDR3 bases are TGCGCCAGCATTAACCCCGTCCGGACTGAAGCTTTCTTT.